A single sample gave rise to the 23 T cell receptor beta chains below, sequenced in a study of vaccination effects on CD4 cells after COVID-19 (dated by TCRdb to between 2022 and 2023). The ViraFEST assay stimulated PBMC with viral peptide pools and then used TCR sequencing to identify antigen-specific CD4+ T cell clonotypes by expansion. After about 9 days of culture, CD4+ T cells were isolated with the EasySep CD4+ T cell isolation kit. PCR-confirmed SARS-CoV-2 infection had occurred in convalescent patients between March and December 2020, before the Alpha, Beta and Delta variants emerged in the United States. These receptors have no known antigen. The library was produced with the immunoSEQ multiplex PCR assay. Imported from immuneACCESS, the table was reduced by TCRdb to in-frame sequences with V and J called. These copies leave out some clones; in studies compared against another copy, an unresolved V gene accounts for under half, and the cause of the remainder is not known. This sample holds about 19,000 clones; around 76% were observed only once. In total, the top ten clones hold approximately 17% of the sample.

The sequencing used CD4+ T cells from PBMCs cultured with SARS-CoV-2 spike peptides, collected before COVID-19 vaccination. Sample cell subset or site, as interpreted from the label and publication: SARS-CoV-2 spike overlapping peptide pool stimulation. The receptors shown here come from a human donor who had a prior SARS-CoV-2 infection.

The CDR3 DNA reads TGTGCCAGCAGCTTGAACTTAGGGACTAGCGGGGGGTCTACGCAGTATTTT. The encoded protein is CASSLNLGTSGGSTQYF. V usage is TRBV11-2 and J usage is TRBJ2-3; 15 bases are a match to TRBD2. The CDR3 length is 17 residues. Germline V CDR1 and CDR2: SGHAT, FQNNGV. Trimming cost V 3 bases and J 8 bases; bases outside gene matches: 9.

This rearrangement joins TRBV6-1 to TRBJ1-2, with 9 bases aligning to TRBD1. The CDR3 is 15 residues long. Germline V lookup: CDR1 MNHNS, CDR2 SASEGT. V lost 2 bases, J lost 4 bases, and 5 bases stayed unmatched. This CDR3 is CASSENRGLGYGYTF. As DNA, the CDR3 is TGTGCCAGCAGTGAAAACAGGGGGCTTGGCTATGGCTACACCTTC.

The chain links TRBV2 to TRBJ2-7, with D possibly being TRBD1 (5 bases). V was cut by 8 bases and J by 4 bases, with 12 bases left in between. CDR3 length equals 12 residues. From germline, CDR1 is SNHLY and CDR2 FYNNEI. The chain's CDR3 is CASAGAGYEQYF. The CDR3 bases are TGTGCCAGCGCTGGGGCCGGGTACGAGCAGTACTTC.

The genes are TRBV14 and TRBJ2-4, with 8 bases identical to TRBD2. The CDR3 runs to 15 residues. The V segment lost 2 bases and the J segment 6 bases; nucleotides outside the gene matches: 6. The germline V gene encodes CDR1 SGHDN and CDR2 FVKESK. The CDR3: CASSQFPGGRNIQYF. The CDR3 coding sequence is TGTGCCAGCAGCCAATTCCCGGGGGGGAGAAACATTCAGTACTTC.

The chain carries TRBV2 and TRBJ2-3; perhaps TRBD1 as D (5 bases). The V end was cut by 3 bases, the J end by 6 bases, with 10 bases between. This CDR3 comprises 13 residues. CDR1 and CDR2 from the germline V gene are SNHLY and FYNNEI. The CDR3 DNA follows: TGTGCCAGCAGTGATGAAGGGGTGGATACGCAGTATTTT. It is translated as CASSDEGVDTQYF.

V usage is TRBV6-1 and J usage is TRBJ2-7; D is ambiguous. Germline V CDR1 and CDR2: MNHNS, SASEGT. Trimming shortened V by 0 bases and J by 1 base, and 10 bases separated the two germline ends. The CDR3 has 15 residues. CDR3 in amino acids: CASSEATVPSYEQYF. CDR3 sequence (DNA): TGTGCCAGCAGTGAAGCGACCGTCCCATCCTACGAGCAGTACTTC.

By share, this clone counts as medium-sized (0.01 to 0.1%). The V call is TRBV7-6, the J call TRBJ1-1; no firm D call. The CDR3 length is 15 residues. Germline lookup yields CDR1 SGHVS and CDR2 FNYEAQ. Trimming took 5 bases from V and 4 from J, leaving 17 bases between them. CDR3 in amino acids: CASSPTPRRFTEAFF. The CDR3 region has the DNA TGTGCCAGCAGCCCCACCCCTAGGAGGTTCACTGAAGCTTTCTTT.

The chain joins TRBV7-9 to TRBJ2-5; 10 bases line up with TRBD1. V lost 5 bases, J lost 5 bases, and 8 bases stayed unmatched. Germline V lookup: CDR1 SEHNR, CDR2 FQNEAQ (reference sequence). This CDR3 is 15 amino acids long. CDR3 amino acids: CASSRDRGRGETQYF. Here the CDR3 DNA reads TGTGCCAGCAGCCGGGACAGGGGAAGGGGGGAGACCCAGTACTTC.

The chain has TRBV28 and TRBJ1-2; D not certain. This CDR3 has 12 amino acids. Germline assignment: CDR1 MDHEN and CDR2 SYDVKM. V gave up 3 bases and J gave up 2 bases, with 4 bases separating them. This CDR3 is CASSLRNYGYTF. The CDR3 DNA follows: TGTGCCAGCAGTTTGCGGAACTATGGCTACACCTTC.

A single count supports this clone. The chain employs TRBV12-3 or TRBV12-4 and TRBJ1-5; the match to TRBD1 covers 9 bases. The CDR3 extends over 13 amino acids. The trim removed 5 bases at V and 7 bases at J, leaving 3 bases unmatched. The CDR3 loop is CASSRTGDQPQHF. CDR3 nucleotide sequence: TGTGCCAGCAGTAGGACAGGGGACCAGCCCCAGCATTTT.

By sample share, this clone is medium-sized (0.01 to 0.1%). This chain joins TRBV3-1 (or the pseudogene TRBV3-2) and TRBJ2-4; tentative D call: TRBD2 (5 bases). CDR3 length equals 13 residues. The V and J ends lost 2 bases and 9 bases respectively, with 11 bases between them. The germline V gene encodes CDR1 LGHDT and CDR2 YNNKEL (reference sequence). CDR3 bases: TGTGCCAGCAGCCAACGAGGGTATGGCATTCAGTACTTC. Translation: CASSQRGYGIQYF.

The gene calls are TRBV5-4 and TRBJ2-3; 9 bases fit TRBD2. The CDR3 spans 17 residues. Per the germline V gene, CDR1 is SGHNT and CDR2 is YYREEE (reference sequence). Trimming cost V 4 bases and J 6 bases; bases outside gene matches: 15. CDR3 nucleotide sequence: TGTGCCAGCAGCCCCCCCTGGGCTGCGGGGGGGACGGATACGCAGTATTTT. It specifies CASSPPWAAGGTDTQYF.

This clone has only a few counts. The rearrangement uses TRBV10-1 and TRBJ2-3, with TRBD2 matching 15 bases. Unmatched junction bases numbered 5, after V lost 7 bases and J lost 3 bases. Germline assignment: CDR1 WNHNN and CDR2 SYGVQD (reference sequence). The CDR3 consists of 16 residues. DNA for the CDR3: TGCGCCAGCACTGGACTAGCGGGGGGGCCAACAGATACGCAGTATTTT. Translating it yields CASTGLAGGPTDTQYF.

Sample share makes this clone large. The CDR3: CASSQATGSLGYTF. As DNA, the CDR3 is TGTGCCAGCAGCCAAGCAACAGGGAGCTTGGGCTACACCTTC. The chain employs TRBV14 and TRBJ1-2, with a possible D match to TRBD1 (6 bases). Germline CDR1 reads SGHDN; CDR2 reads FVKESK. There are 14 residues in the CDR3. V lost 1 base, J lost 8 bases, and 14 bases lay in between.

The V call is TRBV27, the J call TRBJ1-6; 7 bases are shared with TRBD1. The V and J ends lost 5 bases and 0 bases, in that order; junction bases with no gene match: 4. The CDR3 is made up of 16 amino acids. Germline V gives CDR1 MNHEY, CDR2 SMNVEV (reference sequence). The CDR3 DNA follows: TGTGCCAGCAGTGCGCGGACAGGCTCCTATAATTCACCCCTCCACTTT. Translated, it gives CASSARTGSYNSPLHF.

V usage is TRBV25-1 and J usage is TRBJ2-3; 7 nucleotides align to TRBD1. After removal of 4 bases from V and 3 bases from J, the junction contained 7 bases not matched to a gene. The CDR3 is made up of 15 amino acids. CDR1 and CDR2 from the germline V gene are MGHDK and SYGVNS. The CDR3 nucleotides read TGTGCCAGCAGTGCCAGACAGGGTGGGACAGATACGCAGTATTTT. Amino acid sequence: CASSARQGGTDTQYF.

This clone is a singleton in its sample. The chain employs TRBV6-5 and TRBJ2-1, with D perhaps TRBD2 (6 bases). This CDR3 has 13 residues. Germline V gene lookup returns CDR1 MNHEY and CDR2 SVGAGI. V was clipped by 6 bases and J by 15 bases, with 21 bases between them. For the CDR3, the DNA is TGTGCCAGCAGGGGCGGGACGCCCCGGGAGAGGTTCTTC. This sequence encodes CASRGGTPRERFF.

This clone showed up just a few times. V is TRBV2 and J is TRBJ2-5; possible D gene TRBD1, 6 bases. CDR3 size: 12 residues. The V end was cut by 8 bases, the J end by 5 bases, with 12 bases between. The germline V gene encodes CDR1 SNHLY and CDR2 FYNNEI. CDR3 protein: CASRRTGETQYF. In DNA, the CDR3 is TGTGCCAGCCGACGAACAGGGGAGACCCAGTACTTC.

This chain uses TRBV7-2 with TRBJ2-3, with a weak D call TRBD2 (5 bases). V lost 5 bases, J lost 4 bases, and 13 bases lay in between. The V gene's germline CDR1 is SGHTA and CDR2 FQGNSA. The length of the CDR3 is 14 residues. The CDR3 DNA reads TGTGCCAGCAGCCGGGAACAGTACGCAGATACGCAGTATTTT. Its translation is CASSREQYADTQYF.

This clone was counted a few times. This rearrangement joins TRBV7-9 to TRBJ1-5; D gene unclear. Per the germline V gene, CDR1 is SEHNR and CDR2 is FQNEAQ (reference sequence). V was clipped by 1 base and J by 3 bases, with 13 bases between them. The CDR3 is 16 amino acids. The CDR3 spells CASSLGRPRNNQPQHF. The CDR3 nucleotides read TGTGCCAGCAGCTTAGGCCGGCCGAGAAACAATCAGCCCCAGCATTTT. Full variable domain (remainder filled in from reference TRBV7-9 and TRBJ1-5): DTGVSQNPRHKITKRGQNVTFRCDPISEHNRLYWYRQTLGQGPEFLTYFQNEAQLEKSRLLSDRFSAERPKGSFSTLEIQRTEQGDSAMYLCASSLGRPRNNQPQHFGDGTRLSIL.

The V gene is TRBV15, the J gene TRBJ1-5; D is unclear. Trimming took off 1 base at V and 2 bases at J, with 6 bases between the two ends. There are 14 residues in the CDR3. CDR1 is LNHNV, CDR2 YYDKDF, per germline (reference sequence). The CDR3 DNA follows: TGTGCCACCAGCAGAGGAGGGCGCAATCAGCCCCAGCATTTT. Its translation is CATSRGGRNQPQHF.

V is TRBV7-9 and J is TRBJ2-3; 11 bases align to TRBD2. The CDR3 runs to 16 residues. With 1 base clipped from V and 4 bases from J, the junction kept 4 bases outside the gene matches. Germline-derived CDR1 and CDR2 are SEHNR and FQNEAQ (reference sequence). DNA for the CDR3: TGTGCCAGCAGCTTAGGATTAGCGGGGGGGCCAGATACGCAGTATTTT. It specifies CASSLGLAGGPDTQYF.

The J gene is TRBJ2-3, the V gene TRBV6-6; 14 bases match TRBD2. The CDR3 runs to 16 residues. V was pared by 5 bases and J by 5 bases, with 6 bases of the junction left unmatched. The germline gives CDR1 MNHNY, CDR2 SVGAGI (reference sequence). As DNA, the CDR3 is TGTGCCAGCAGTCAACATGGACTAGCGGGGGGAGATACGCAGTATTTT. Protein product: CASSQHGLAGGDTQYF.